This T cell receptor (beta chain) was captured by sequencing in a study of Ad26.COV2.S vaccination and SARS-CoV-2 variants. Findings and limits, study-wide: Vaccine recipients and placebo recipients showed similar non-spike TCR breadth. People given the vaccine had a wider spike-specific TCR breadth than placebo recipients did.

Germline assignment: CDR1 SGHDT and CDR2 YYEEEE. Trimming stripped 2 bases from V and 6 bases from J, with 15 bases between. The CDR3 is made up of 14 amino acids. Sample treatment: roughly 20 received Ad26.COV2.S at low or high dose, single or two shots; about 5 received placebo; per-sample allocation not given. The samples date from day 63 after the first vaccine or placebo injection. Expression of Wuhan-strain SARS-CoV-2 spike came from the Ad26 vector that formed the vaccine. The method was immunoSEQ multiplex PCR; TCRdb's version includes in-frame clones alone and lacks a portion of them. The profile shows 380,000 or so clones, about four fifths of them singletons. As for this clone: Antigen unknown.

The material sequenced was peripheral blood, taken in a trial of Ad26.COV2.S vaccine versus placebo. The V call is TRBV5-6, the J call TRBJ2-7; TRBD2 might be the D (6 bases). This clonotype was sampled from a person between 18 and 65 years old who received the Ad26.COV2.S COVID-19 vaccine or a placebo. This CDR3 reads CASSFPGVGGEQYF. The CDR3 bases are TGTGCCAGCAGCTTTCCGGGCGTGGGGGGCGAGCAGTACTTC.